These 17 T cell receptor beta chains originate from one sample sequenced in a study of identifying expanded T cells in peripheral blood. Some clones are missing from TCRdb's copy, which holds only in-frame ones; the method was immunoSEQ multiplex PCR. The sample contains 90,000 to 100,000 clones, approximately 91% of which appear only once. Specimen: blood. The receptors originated from a person aged 18 to 75 in good health.

This chain's CDR3 is CASSDPLGRNTGELFF. The CDR3 DNA reads TGCGCCAGCAGTGACCCGCTAGGAAGGAACACCGGGGAGCTGTTTTTT. This chain links TRBV10-1 with TRBJ2-2; D is ambiguous. This CDR3 comprises 16 residues. V was clipped by 3 bases and J by 1 base, with 12 bases between them. CDR1 and CDR2 (germline): WNHNN, SYGVQD (reference sequence).

In this sample, this clone turned up a few times. The chain couples TRBV14 to TRBJ2-7, with no clear D. The germline V and J ends were trimmed by 1 base and 3 bases, with 7 bases remaining between them. The germline V gene has CDR1 SGHDN and CDR2 FVKESK. CDR3 size: 13 residues. The CDR3 sequence is CASSQVTGYEQYF. The CDR3 DNA is TGTGCCAGCAGCCAAGTGACCGGCTACGAGCAGTACTTC.

This clone was counted a single time. The V gene is TRBV7-9, the J gene TRBJ2-1; TRBD1 aligns across 9 bases. CDR3 length equals 14 residues. The J segment lost 5 bases and the V segment lost 5 bases, leaving 4 bases of the junction unmatched. Germline-derived CDR1 and CDR2 are SEHNR and FQNEAQ (reference sequence). This CDR3 is CASSLDRGNNEQFF. The CDR3 nucleotides are TGTGCCAGCAGCCTGGACAGGGGAAACAATGAGCAGTTCTTC.

The V call is TRBV19, the J call TRBJ1-5; D remains ambiguous. CDR1 is LNHDA, CDR2 SQIVND, per germline (reference sequence). The CDR3 has 13 residues. The V and J ends lost 7 bases and 5 bases respectively, with 12 bases between them. CDR3 sequence (DNA): TGTGCCAGTACATTAGGGTTTCATCAGCCCCAGCATTTT. Residues: CASTLGFHQPQHF.

The chain couples TRBV9 to TRBJ1-4; TRBD1 matches 7 bases. CDR3 length: 16 amino acids. V was pared by 4 bases and J by 5 bases, with 11 bases of the junction left unmatched. The germline gives CDR1 SGDLS, CDR2 YYNGEE. The CDR3 sequence is CASSPDQTGTNEKLFF. For the CDR3, the DNA is TGTGCCAGCAGCCCCGACCAGACAGGGACGAATGAAAAACTGTTTTTT.

The CDR3 DNA reads as TGCAGCGTTGATGGGGGAAACAGGCCATTATCCGAGCAGTACTTC. As protein: CSVDGGNRPLSEQYF. The rearrangement uses TRBV29-1 and TRBJ2-7; D may correspond to TRBD1 or TRBD2 (5 bases each). CDR1 and CDR2 (germline): SQVTM, ANQGSEA. V was cut by 3 bases and J by 6 bases, with 21 bases left in between. CDR3 size: 15 residues.

The chain uses TRBV27 and TRBJ2-3; possible D gene TRBD2, 6 bases. There are 19 residues in the CDR3. V was shortened by 5 bases and J by 2 bases, with 26 bases between the two germline ends. The V gene's germline CDR1 is MNHEY and CDR2 SMNVEV (reference sequence). Here the CDR3 reads CASSTGGLGYGGTTDTQYF. The DNA for the CDR3 is TGTGCCAGCAGTACCGGAGGGTTGGGGTACGGAGGAACCACAGATACGCAGTATTTT.

J is TRBJ1-4 and V is TRBV30; D is ambiguous. V lost 3 bases and J 9 bases, leaving 11 bases between the germline ends. This CDR3 region has 12 residues. Germline CDR1 and CDR2: GTSNPN and SVGIG (reference sequence). The CDR3 nucleotides read TGTGCCTGGAGGACCGGGCCCCAAAAACTGTTTTTT. Its protein product is CAWRTGPQKLFF.

The sample holds a few counts of this clone. This chain links TRBV6-5 with TRBJ1-1, with TRBD1 as a possible D gene (5 bases). The CDR3 length is 14 residues. The V gene lost 0 bases and the J gene lost 11 bases, with 16 bases spanning the gap. Germline V gene data show CDR1 as MNHEY and CDR2 as SVGAGI. DNA of the CDR3: TGTGCCAGCAGTTACTCGAGTGCGGGAGGGGTTGCTTTCTTT. Translated: CASSYSSAGGVAFF.

The chain couples TRBV5-1 to TRBJ2-3; 8 bases are a match to TRBD1. The CDR3 has 15 residues. Losses at the gene ends were 0 bases for V and 7 bases for J; bases not matched to a gene: 7. Germline lookup yields CDR1 SGHRS and CDR2 YFSETQ. CDR3 amino acids: CASSLAGGDTNTQYF. For the CDR3, the DNA is TGCGCCAGCAGCTTGGCAGGGGGCGATACAAATACGCAGTATTTT.

The gene calls are TRBV28 and TRBJ1-1; 8 bases align to TRBD1. The CDR3 has 15 residues. V gave up 3 bases and J gave up 1 base; unmatched junction bases: 4. CDR1 and CDR2 from the germline V gene are MDHEN and SYDVKM. CDR3 sequence (DNA): TGTGCCAGCAGTTTCTCGGGGACAGGGAACACTGAAGCTTTCTTT. Its protein is CASSFSGTGNTEAFF.

The genes are TRBV7-8 and TRBJ2-1; D not certain. The CDR3 has 15 residues. Germline CDR1 reads SGHVS; CDR2 reads FQNEAQ. Trimming shortened V by 1 base and J by 0 bases, and 7 bases separated the two germline ends. The CDR3 protein is CASSLVLSSYNEQFF. The CDR3 coding sequence is TGTGCCAGCAGCTTAGTCCTGAGCTCCTACAATGAGCAGTTCTTC. Full variable domain (remainder filled in from reference TRBV7-8 and TRBJ2-1): GAGVSQSPRYKVAKRGQDVALRCDPISGHVSLFWYQQALGQGPEFLTYFQNEAQLDKSGLPSDRFFAERPEGSVSTLKIQRTQQEDSAVYLCASSLVLSSYNEQFFGPGTRLTVL.

CDR3 sequence: CASRNVETQYF. The DNA of the CDR3 is TGTGCCAGCAGGAACGTGGAGACCCAGTACTTC. The chain couples TRBV6-5 to TRBJ2-5; D gene uncertain. The CDR3 is made up of 11 amino acids. Germline CDR1 is MNHEY and CDR2 is SVGAGI. V lost 6 bases and J lost 5, with 7 bases in between.

The chain uses TRBV5-1 and TRBJ2-5, with 10 bases that match TRBD2. The CDR3 is 15 amino acids. Unmatched junction bases numbered 5, after V lost 4 bases and J lost 2 bases. In germline, CDR1 is SGHRS, CDR2 YFSETQ. CDR3 loop: CASSRGLAEQETQYF. DNA for the CDR3: TGCGCCAGCAGCCGAGGACTAGCGGAACAAGAGACCCAGTACTTC.

CDR3 sequence: CASSTRQGYEQYF. In nucleotides, the CDR3 is TGTGCCAGCAGCACCCGACAGGGCTACGAGCAGTACTTC. V usage is TRBV5-8 and J usage is TRBJ2-7, with TRBD1 identical over 7 bases. This CDR3 has 13 residues. Germline loops: CDR1 SGHTS, CDR2 YDEGEE. V was pared by 4 bases and J by 3 bases, with 4 bases of the junction left unmatched.

The chain uses TRBV18 and TRBJ1-6, with D possibly TRBD1 on 5 matching bases. The V end was cut by 3 bases, the J end by 9 bases, with 9 bases between. In germline, CDR1 is KGHSH, CDR2 LQKENI. The CDR3 length is 13 residues. The CDR3 nucleotides read TGTGCCAGCTCACCCGAGGGGAGTTCACCCCTCCACTTT. Its translation: CASSPEGSSPLHF.

This clone has ten or more counts. The CDR3 nucleotides read TGCGCCAGCAGCCCGGGAGCCACCAACACCGGGGAGCTGTTTTTT. Protein sequence: CASSPGATNTGELFF. The chain links TRBV4-3 to TRBJ2-2, with a tentative D call TRBD2 (6 bases). The length of the CDR3 is 15 residues. Germline V lookup: CDR1 LGHNA, CDR2 YSLEER. Trimming pared 4 bases from V and 2 bases from J, leaving 11 bases between.